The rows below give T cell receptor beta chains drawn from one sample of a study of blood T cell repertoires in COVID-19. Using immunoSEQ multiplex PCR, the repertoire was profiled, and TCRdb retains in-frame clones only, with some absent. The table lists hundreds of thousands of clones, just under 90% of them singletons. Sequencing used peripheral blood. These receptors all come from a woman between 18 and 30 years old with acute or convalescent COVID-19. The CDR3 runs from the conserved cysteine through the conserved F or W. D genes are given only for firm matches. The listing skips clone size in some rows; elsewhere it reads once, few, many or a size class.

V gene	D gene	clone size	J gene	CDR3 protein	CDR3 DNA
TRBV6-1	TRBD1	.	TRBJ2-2	CASSDQGAIPTTGELFF	TGTGCCAGCAGTGATCAGGGGGCTATACCTACCACCGGGGAGCTGTTTTTT
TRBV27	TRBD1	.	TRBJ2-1	CASSRIRGMQMDEQFF	TGTGCCAGCAGTCGTATCAGGGGGATGCAAATGGATGAGCAGTTCTTC
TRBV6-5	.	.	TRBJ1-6	CASTWLRAENSPLHF	TGTGCCAGCACCTGGTTGAGGGCGGAAAATTCACCCCTCCACTTT
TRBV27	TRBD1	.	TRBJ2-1	CASSFGWGQPYNEQFF	TGTGCCAGCAGTTTCGGGTGGGGACAGCCATACAATGAGCAGTTCTTC
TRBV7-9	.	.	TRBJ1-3	CASSLGGHFSF	TGTGCCAGCAGCTTGGGGGGGCACTTCAGTTTT
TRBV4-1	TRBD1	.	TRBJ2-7	CASSQGWDRVEQYF	TGCGCCAGCAGCCAAGGGTGGGACAGGGTCGAGCAGTACTTC
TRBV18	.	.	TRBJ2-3	CASSPRNGRASPDTQYF	TGTGCCAGCTCACCAAGAAACGGCAGGGCTTCCCCAGATACGCAGTATTTT
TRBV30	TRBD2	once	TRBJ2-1	CAWSVRSGGAYNEQFF	TGTGCCTGGAGTGTACGTAGCGGGGGGGCCTACAATGAGCAGTTCTTC
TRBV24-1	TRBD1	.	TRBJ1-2	CATSANGQGEYGYTF	TGTGCCACCAGTGCCAACGGGCAGGGGGAGTATGGCTACACCTTC
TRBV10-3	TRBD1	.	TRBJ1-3	CAISESFAGGRSGNTIYF	TGTGCCATCAGTGAGTCGTTCGCAGGGGGCCGCTCTGGAAACACCATATATTTT
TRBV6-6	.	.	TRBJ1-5	CASSDNRFPQPQHF	TGTGCCAGCAGCGACAACAGGTTCCCGCAGCCCCAGCATTTT
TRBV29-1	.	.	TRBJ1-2	CTCVIPPFLNYGYTF	TGCACATGCGTAATCCCACCTTTTCTTAACTATGGCTACACCTTC
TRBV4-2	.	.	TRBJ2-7	CASSQGLERREQYF	TGTGCCAGCAGCCAAGGACTAGAGCGGAGAGAGCAGTACTTC
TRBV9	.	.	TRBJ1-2	CASGSLTGGYTF	TGTGCCAGCGGGTCCCTAACAGGTGGCTACACCTTC
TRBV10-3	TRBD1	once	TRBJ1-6	CAISQPGQFNSPLHF	TGTGCCATCAGTCAACCGGGACAGTTCAATTCACCCCTCCACTTT
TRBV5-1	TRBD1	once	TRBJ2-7	CASSFGGTGGFYEQYF	TGCGCCAGCAGCTTTGGGGGGACAGGGGGCTTCTACGAGCAGTACTTC
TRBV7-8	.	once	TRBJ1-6	CASSPRTNLVGSPLHF	TGTGCCAGCAGCCCTAGGACTAATCTGGTAGGATCACCCCTCCACTTT
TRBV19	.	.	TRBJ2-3	CASSMIGGGSSTDTQYF	TGTGCCAGTAGTATGATAGGGGGGGGCTCTAGCACAGATACGCAGTATTTT
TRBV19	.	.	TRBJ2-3	CASSIWGPSTDTQYF	TGTGCCAGTAGTATCTGGGGGCCTAGCACAGATACGCAGTATTTT
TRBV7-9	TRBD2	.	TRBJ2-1	CASSLPLTSGGHPYNEQFF	TGTGCCAGCAGCTTACCCTTGACTAGCGGGGGTCACCCCTACAATGAGCAGTTCTTC
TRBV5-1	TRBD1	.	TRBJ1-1	CASSLAGGSAEAFF	TGCGCCAGCAGCTTGGCAGGGGGCAGTGCTGAAGCTTTCTTT
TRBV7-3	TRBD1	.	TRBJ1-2	CASSSTGGGVGYTF	TGTGCCAGCAGCTCAACAGGGGGTGGAGTTGGCTACACCTTC
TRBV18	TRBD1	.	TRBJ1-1	CASSHGQGRKGTEAFF	TGTGCCAGCTCACACGGACAGGGGAGGAAAGGTACTGAAGCTTTCTTT
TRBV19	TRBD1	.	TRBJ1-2	CASSIGTGGNGYTF	TGTGCCAGTAGTATCGGGACAGGTGGCAACGGCTACACCTTC
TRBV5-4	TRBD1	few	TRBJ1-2	CASSLTGVNYGYTF	TGTGCCAGCAGCTTGACAGGGGTTAACTATGGCTACACCTTC
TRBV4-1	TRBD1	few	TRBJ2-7	CASSQAGQVSYEQYF	TGCGCCAGCAGCCAGGCGGGACAGGTCTCCTACGAGCAGTACTTC
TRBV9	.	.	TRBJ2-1	CASSVEGGPYNEQFF	TGTGCCAGCAGCGTAGAGGGGGGGCCCTACAATGAGCAGTTCTTC
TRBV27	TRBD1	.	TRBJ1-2	CASSLSRGHGYTF	TGTGCCAGCAGTTTGTCCAGGGGGCATGGCTACACCTTC
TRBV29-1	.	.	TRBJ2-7	CSVGEREPYEQYF	TGCAGCGTTGGTGAGAGGGAACCCTACGAGCAGTACTTC